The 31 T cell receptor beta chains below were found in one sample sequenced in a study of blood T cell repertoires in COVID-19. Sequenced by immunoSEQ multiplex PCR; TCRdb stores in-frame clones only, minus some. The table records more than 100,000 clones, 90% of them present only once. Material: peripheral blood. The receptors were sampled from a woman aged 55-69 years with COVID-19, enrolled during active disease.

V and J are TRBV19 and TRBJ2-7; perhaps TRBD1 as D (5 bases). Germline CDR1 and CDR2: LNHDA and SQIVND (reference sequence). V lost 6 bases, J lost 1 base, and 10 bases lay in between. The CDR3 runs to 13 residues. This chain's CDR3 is CASSRQLSYEQYF. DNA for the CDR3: TGTGCCAGTAGCCGACAGCTTTCCTACGAGCAGTACTTC.

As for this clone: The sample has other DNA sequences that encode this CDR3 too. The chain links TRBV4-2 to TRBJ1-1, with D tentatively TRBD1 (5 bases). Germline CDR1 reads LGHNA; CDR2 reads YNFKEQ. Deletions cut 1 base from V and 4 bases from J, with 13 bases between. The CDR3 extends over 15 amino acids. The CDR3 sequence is CASSQARTGGTEAFF. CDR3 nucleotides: TGTGCCAGCAGCCAAGCAAGAACGGGGGGCACTGAAGCTTTCTTT.

The CDR3 sequence is CASSQEATGGRETQYF. CDR3 bases: TGTGCCAGCAGCCAAGAAGCTACAGGGGGCAGAGAGACCCAGTACTTC. This chain links TRBV3-1 (or the pseudogene TRBV3-2) with TRBJ2-5, with 9 bases lining up with TRBD1. The ends lost 0 bases at V and 4 bases at J; junction bases unmatched: 6. This CDR3 is built from 16 residues. Looked up from germline, CDR1 is LGHDT and CDR2 is YNNKEL (reference sequence).

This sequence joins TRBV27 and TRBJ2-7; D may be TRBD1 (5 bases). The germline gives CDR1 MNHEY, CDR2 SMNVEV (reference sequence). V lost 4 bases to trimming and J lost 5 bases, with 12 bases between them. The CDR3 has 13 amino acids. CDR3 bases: TGTGCCAGCAGTTCCGACAGACCCCACGAGCAGTACTTC. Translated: CASSSDRPHEQYF.

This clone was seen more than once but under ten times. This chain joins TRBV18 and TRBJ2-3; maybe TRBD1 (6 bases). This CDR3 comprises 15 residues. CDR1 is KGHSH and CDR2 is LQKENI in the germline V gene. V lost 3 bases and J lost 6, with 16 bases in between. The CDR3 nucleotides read TGTGCCAGCTCACCTAGGAGGCAGGGGCGGGATACGCAGTATTTT. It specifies CASSPRRQGRDTQYF.

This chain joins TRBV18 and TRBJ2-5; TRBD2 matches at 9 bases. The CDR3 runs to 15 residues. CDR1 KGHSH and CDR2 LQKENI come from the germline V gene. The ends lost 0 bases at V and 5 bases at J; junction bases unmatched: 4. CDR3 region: CASSPPGLAGETQYF. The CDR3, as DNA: TGTGCCAGCTCACCACCGGGACTAGCTGGTGAGACCCAGTACTTC.

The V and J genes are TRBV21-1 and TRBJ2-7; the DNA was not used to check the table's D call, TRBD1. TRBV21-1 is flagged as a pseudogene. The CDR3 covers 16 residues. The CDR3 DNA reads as TGTGCCAGCAGCAAAGCGCAGGGACAGGGTATCTACGAGCAGTACTTC. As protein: CASSKAQGQGIYEQYF.

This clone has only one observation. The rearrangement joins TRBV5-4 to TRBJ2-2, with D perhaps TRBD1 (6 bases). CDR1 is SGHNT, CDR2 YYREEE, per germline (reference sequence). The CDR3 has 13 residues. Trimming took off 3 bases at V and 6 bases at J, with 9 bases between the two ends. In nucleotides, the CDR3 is TGTGCCAGCAGCTGGCAGGGGTCCGGGGAGCTGTTTTTT. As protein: CASSWQGSGELFF.

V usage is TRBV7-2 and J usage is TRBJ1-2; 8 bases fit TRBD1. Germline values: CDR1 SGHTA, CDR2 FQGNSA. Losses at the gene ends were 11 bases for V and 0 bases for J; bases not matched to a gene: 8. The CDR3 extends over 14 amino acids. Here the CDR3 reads CAARMDRANYGYTF. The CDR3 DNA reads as TGTGCCGCGAGGATGGACAGGGCTAACTATGGCTACACCTTC.

The CDR3 sequence: CSALTSNTEAFF. CDR3 nucleotides: TGCAGCGCCCTAACCTCGAACACTGAAGCTTTCTTT. The rearrangement uses TRBV29-1 and TRBJ1-1; D remains unclear. Germline lookup yields CDR1 SQVTM and CDR2 ANQGSEA. The CDR3 extends over 12 amino acids. Deletions cut 7 bases from V and 1 base from J, with 10 bases between.

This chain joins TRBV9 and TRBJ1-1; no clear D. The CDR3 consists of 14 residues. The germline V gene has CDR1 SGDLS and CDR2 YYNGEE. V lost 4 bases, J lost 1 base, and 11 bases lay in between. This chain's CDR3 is CASSTGRRNTEAFF. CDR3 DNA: TGTGCCAGCAGCACCGGGAGGAGGAACACTGAAGCTTTCTTT.

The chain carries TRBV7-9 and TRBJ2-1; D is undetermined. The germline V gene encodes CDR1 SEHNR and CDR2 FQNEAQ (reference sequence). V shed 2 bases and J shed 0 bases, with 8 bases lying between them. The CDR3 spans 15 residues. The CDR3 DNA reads TGTGCCAGCAGCTTACCCCGGAGCTCCTACAATGAGCAGTTCTTC. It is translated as CASSLPRSSYNEQFF.

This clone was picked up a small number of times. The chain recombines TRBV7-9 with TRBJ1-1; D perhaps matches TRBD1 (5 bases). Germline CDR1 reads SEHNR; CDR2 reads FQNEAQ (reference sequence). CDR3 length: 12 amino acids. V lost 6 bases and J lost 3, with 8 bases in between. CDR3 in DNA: TGTGCCAGCAGACAAGGGGACACTGAAGCTTTCTTT. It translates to CASRQGDTEAFF.

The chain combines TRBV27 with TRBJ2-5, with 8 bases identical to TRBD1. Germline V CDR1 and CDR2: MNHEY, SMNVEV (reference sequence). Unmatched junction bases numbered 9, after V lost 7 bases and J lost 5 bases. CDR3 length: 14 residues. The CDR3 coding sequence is TGTGCCAGCAACCTAGACAGGGGTGGGGAGACCCAGTACTTC. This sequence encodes CASNLDRGGETQYF.

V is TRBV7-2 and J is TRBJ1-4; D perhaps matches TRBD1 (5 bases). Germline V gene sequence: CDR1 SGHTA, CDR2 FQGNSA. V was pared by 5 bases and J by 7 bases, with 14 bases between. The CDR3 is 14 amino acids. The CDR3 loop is CASSPGLLGEKLFF. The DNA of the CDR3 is TGTGCCAGCAGCCCGGGACTCCTAGGTGAAAAACTGTTTTTT. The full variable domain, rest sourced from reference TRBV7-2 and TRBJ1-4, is GAGVSQSPSNKVTEKGKDVELRCDPISGHTALYWYRQSLGQGLEFLIYFQGNSAPDKSGLPSDRFSAERTGGSVSTLTIQRTQQEDSAVYLCASSPGLLGEKLFFGSGTQLSVL.

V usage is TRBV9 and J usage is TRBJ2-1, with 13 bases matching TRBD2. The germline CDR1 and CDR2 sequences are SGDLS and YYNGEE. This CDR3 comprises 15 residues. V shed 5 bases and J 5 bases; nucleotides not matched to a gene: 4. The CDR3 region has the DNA TGTGCCAGCAGGCGACTAGCGGGGGGACACAATGAGCAGTTCTTC. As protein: CASRRLAGGHNEQFF.

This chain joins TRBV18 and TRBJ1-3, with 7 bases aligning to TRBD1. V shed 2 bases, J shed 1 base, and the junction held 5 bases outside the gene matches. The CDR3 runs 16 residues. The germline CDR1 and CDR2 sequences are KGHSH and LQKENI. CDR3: CASSPGTVISGNTIYF. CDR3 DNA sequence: TGTGCCAGCTCACCAGGGACAGTTATTTCTGGAAACACCATATATTTT.

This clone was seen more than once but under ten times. The CDR3 DNA reads as TGTGCCAGCAGCTTAGGCGGCACCTCCACCTACGAGCAGTACTTC. Amino acids: CASSLGGTSTYEQYF. The V and J genes are TRBV7-2 and TRBJ2-7, with D unresolved. From germline, CDR1 is SGHTA and CDR2 FQGNSA. The CDR3 covers 15 residues. Trimming left V 1 base short and J 2 bases short, with 12 bases between. Supplemented by reference TRBV7-2 and TRBJ2-7, the full variable domain reads GAGVSQSPSNKVTEKGKDVELRCDPISGHTALYWYRQSLGQGLEFLIYFQGNSAPDKSGLPSDRFSAERTGGSVSTLTIQRTQQEDSAVYLCASSLGGTSTYEQYFGPGTRLTVT.

The CDR3 nucleotides are TGTGCCTGGACCCGGGACAAAGTTAGCGGCTACACCTTC. Protein product: CAWTRDKVSGYTF. V usage is TRBV30 and J usage is TRBJ1-2, with TRBD1 as a possible D gene (6 bases). The germline CDR1 and CDR2 sequences are GTSNPN and SVGIG (reference sequence). The V and J ends lost 4 bases and 8 bases respectively, with 17 bases between them. This CDR3 has 13 residues.

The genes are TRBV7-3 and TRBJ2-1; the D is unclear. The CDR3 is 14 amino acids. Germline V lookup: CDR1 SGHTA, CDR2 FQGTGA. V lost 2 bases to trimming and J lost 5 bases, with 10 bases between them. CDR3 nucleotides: TGTGCCAGCAGCTTAGGAGACTGGGACAATGAGCAGTTCTTC. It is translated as CASSLGDWDNEQFF.

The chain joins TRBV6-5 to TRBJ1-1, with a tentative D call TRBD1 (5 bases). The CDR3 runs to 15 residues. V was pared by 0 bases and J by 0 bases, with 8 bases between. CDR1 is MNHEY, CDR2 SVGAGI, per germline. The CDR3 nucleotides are TGTGCCAGCAGTTACTCGGGGGGGATGAACACTGAAGCTTTCTTT. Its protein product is CASSYSGGMNTEAFF.

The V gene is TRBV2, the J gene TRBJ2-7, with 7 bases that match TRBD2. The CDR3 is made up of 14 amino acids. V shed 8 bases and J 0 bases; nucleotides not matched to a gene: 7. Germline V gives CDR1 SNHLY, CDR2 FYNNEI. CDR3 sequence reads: CASRARGSSYEQYF. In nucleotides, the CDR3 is TGTGCCAGCCGGGCGCGGGGGAGCTCCTACGAGCAGTACTTC.

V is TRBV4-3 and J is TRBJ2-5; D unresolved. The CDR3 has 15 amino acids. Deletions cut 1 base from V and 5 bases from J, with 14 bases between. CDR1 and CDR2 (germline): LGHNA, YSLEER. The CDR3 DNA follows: TGCGCCAGCAGCCAAGTCGGCGGATATGGGGAGACCCAGTACTTC. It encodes CASSQVGGYGETQYF.

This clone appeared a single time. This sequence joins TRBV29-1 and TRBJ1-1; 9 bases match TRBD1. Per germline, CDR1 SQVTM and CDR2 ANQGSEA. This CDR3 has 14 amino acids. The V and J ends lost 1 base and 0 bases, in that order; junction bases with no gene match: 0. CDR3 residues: CSVEGDRVNTEAFF. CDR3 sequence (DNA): TGCAGCGTTGAAGGGGACAGGGTGAACACTGAAGCTTTCTTT.

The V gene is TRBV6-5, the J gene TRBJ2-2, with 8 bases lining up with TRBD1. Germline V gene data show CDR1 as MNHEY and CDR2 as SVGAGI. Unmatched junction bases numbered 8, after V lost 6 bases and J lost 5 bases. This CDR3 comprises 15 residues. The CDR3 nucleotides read TGTGCCAGCAGAGCTGGACAGGGTGAAACCGGGGAGCTGTTTTTT. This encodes CASRAGQGETGELFF.

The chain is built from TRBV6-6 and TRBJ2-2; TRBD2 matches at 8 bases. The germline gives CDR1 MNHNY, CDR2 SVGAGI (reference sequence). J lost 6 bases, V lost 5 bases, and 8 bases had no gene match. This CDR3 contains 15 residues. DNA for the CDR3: TGTGCCAGCAGTCTCCTAAGCGGGGGCGCCGGGGAGCTGTTTTTT. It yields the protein CASSLLSGGAGELFF.

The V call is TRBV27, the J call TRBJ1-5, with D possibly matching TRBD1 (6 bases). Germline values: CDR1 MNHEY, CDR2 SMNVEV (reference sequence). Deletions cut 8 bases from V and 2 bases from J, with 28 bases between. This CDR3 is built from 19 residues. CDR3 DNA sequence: TGTGCCAGCCCGCCGATACAGGGTTCCCCAACCGTCGGCAATCAGCCCCAGCATTTT. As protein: CASPPIQGSPTVGNQPQHF.

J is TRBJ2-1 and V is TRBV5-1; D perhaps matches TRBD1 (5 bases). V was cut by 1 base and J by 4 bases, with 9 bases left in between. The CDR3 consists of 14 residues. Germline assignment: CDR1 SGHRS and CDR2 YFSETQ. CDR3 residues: CASSLTGPYNEQFF. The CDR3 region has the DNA TGCGCCAGCAGCTTGACAGGACCTTACAATGAGCAGTTCTTC.

CDR3 coding DNA: TGTGCCTGGAGCCCCGGGACAGGGGTCGGGGAGCAGTACTTC. It codes for CAWSPGTGVGEQYF. The chain joins TRBV30 to TRBJ2-7, with 10 bases identical to TRBD1. CDR3 size: 14 residues. Germline CDR1 is GTSNPN and CDR2 is SVGIG (reference sequence). V shed 3 bases, J shed 7 bases, and the junction held 9 bases outside the gene matches.

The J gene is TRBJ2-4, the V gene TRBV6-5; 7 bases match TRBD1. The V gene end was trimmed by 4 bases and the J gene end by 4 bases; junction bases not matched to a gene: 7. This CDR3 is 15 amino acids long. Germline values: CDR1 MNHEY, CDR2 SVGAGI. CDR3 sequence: CASSSPGTAKNIQYF. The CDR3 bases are TGTGCCAGCAGTTCACCCGGGACAGCTAAAAACATTCAGTACTTC.

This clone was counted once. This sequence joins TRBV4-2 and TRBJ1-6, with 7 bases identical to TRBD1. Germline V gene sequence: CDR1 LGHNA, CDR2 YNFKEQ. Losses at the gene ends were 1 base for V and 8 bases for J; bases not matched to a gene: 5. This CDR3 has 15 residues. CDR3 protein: CASSQVDREDSPLHF. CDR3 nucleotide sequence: TGTGCCAGCAGCCAAGTCGACAGGGAGGATTCACCCCTCCACTTT.